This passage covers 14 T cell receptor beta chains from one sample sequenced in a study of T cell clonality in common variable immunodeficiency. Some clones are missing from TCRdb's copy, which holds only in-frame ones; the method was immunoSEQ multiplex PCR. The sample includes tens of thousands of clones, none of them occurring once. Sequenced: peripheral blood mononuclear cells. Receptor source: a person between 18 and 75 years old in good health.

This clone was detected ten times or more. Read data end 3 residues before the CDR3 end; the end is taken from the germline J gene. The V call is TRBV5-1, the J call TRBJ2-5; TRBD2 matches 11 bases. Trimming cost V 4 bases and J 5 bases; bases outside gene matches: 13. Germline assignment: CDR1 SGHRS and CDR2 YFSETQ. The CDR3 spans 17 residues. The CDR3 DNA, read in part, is TGCGCCAGCAGCGCCGGGACTAGCGGAGGAGGGCGTGAGACC. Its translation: CASSAGTSGGGRET. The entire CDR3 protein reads CASSAGTSGGGRETQYF.

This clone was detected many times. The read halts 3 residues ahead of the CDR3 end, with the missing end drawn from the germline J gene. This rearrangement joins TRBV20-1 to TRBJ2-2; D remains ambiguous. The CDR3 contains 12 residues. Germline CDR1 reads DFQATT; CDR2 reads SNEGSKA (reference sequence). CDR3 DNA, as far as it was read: TGCAGTGCTAGAGAAACAGCAGAAAAG. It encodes CSARETAEK. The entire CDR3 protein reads CSARETAEKLFF.

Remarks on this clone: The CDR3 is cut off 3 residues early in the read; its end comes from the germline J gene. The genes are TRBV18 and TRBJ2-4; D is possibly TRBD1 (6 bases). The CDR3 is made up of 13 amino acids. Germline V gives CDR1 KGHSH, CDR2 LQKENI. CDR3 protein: CASSPPAGAGQYF. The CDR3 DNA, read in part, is TGTGCCAGCTCACCCCCCGCAGGGGCTGGT. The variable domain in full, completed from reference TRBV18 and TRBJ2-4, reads NAGVMQNPRHLVRRRGQEARLRCSPMKGHSHVYWYRQLPEEGLKFMVYLQKENIIDESGMPKERFSAEFPKEGPSILRIQQVVRGDSAAYFCASSPPAGAGQYFGAGTRLSVL.

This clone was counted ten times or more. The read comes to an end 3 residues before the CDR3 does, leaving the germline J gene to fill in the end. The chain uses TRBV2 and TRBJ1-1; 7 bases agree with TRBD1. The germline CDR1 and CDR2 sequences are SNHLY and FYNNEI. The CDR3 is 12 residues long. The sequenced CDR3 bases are TGTGCCAGCAGTGAATCGCGGACAGGA. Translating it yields CASSESRTG. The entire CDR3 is CASSESRTGAFF.

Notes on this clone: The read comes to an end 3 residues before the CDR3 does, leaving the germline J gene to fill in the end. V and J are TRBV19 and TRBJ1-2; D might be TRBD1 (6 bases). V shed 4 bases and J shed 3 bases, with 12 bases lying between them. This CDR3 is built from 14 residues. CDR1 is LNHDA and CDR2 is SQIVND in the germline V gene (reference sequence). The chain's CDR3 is CASSRGQGDYGYTF. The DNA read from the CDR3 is TGTGCCAGTAGTAGGGGGCAGGGAGACTATGGC.

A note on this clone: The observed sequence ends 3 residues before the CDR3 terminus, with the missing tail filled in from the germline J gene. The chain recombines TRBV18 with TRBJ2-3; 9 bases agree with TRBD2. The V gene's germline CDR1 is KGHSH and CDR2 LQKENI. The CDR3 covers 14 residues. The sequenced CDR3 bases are TGTGCCAGCTCACCGACTAGCGGCCAAGAGACG. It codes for CASSPTSGQET. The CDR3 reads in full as CASSPTSGQETQYF.

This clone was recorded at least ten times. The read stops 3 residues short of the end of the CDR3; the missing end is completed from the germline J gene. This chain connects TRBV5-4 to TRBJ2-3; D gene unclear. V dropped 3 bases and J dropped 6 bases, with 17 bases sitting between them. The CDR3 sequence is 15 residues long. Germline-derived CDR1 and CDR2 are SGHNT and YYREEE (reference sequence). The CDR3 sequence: CASSSRSDNRDTQYF. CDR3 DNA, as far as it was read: TGTGCCAGCAGCTCCCGATCAGACAATAGGGATACG.

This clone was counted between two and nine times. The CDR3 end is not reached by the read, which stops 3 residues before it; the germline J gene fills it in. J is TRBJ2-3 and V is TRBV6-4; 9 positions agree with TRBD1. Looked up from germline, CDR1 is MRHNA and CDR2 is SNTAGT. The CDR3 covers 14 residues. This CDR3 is CASPTGGYQETQYF. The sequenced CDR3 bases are TGTGCCAGTCCGACAGGGGGGTACCAAGAGACG.

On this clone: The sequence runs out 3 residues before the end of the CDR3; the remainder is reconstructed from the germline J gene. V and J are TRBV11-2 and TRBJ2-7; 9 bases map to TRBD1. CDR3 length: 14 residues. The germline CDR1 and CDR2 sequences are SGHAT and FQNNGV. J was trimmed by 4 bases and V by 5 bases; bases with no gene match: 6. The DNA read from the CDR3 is TGTGCCAGCAGCATCCGGGACAGGGCTTACGAG. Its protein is CASSIRDRAYE. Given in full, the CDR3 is CASSIRDRAYEQYF.

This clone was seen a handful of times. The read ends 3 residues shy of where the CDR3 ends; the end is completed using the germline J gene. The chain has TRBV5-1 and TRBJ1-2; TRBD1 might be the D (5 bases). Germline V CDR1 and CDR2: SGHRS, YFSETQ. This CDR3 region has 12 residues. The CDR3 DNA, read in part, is TGCGCCAGCAGCCTTCTTTCGGGGGAC. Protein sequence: CASSLLSGD. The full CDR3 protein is CASSLLSGDYTF.

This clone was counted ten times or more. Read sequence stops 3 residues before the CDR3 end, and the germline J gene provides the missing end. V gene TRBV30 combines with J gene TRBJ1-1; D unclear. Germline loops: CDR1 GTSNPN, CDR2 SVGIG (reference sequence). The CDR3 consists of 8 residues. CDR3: CAWNKAFF. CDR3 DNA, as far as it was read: TGTGCCTGGAATAAA.

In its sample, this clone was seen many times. This chain's CDR3 is CSARITQARIQETQYF. The sequenced part of the CDR3 DNA is TGCAGTGCTAGAATTACCCAGGCCCGTATTCAAGAGACG. The chain recombines TRBV20-1 with TRBJ2-3; D not resolved. From the germline J gene comes the end of the CDR3, since the read stops 3 residues before it. Germline values: CDR1 DFQATT, CDR2 SNEGSKA (reference sequence). The CDR3 is made up of 16 amino acids.

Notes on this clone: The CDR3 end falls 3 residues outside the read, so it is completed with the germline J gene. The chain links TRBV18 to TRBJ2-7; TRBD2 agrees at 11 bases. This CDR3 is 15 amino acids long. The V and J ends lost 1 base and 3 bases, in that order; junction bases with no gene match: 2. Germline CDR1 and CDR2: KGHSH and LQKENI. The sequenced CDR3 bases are TGTGCCAGCTCACCACTCGGGACTAGCGGCTACGAG. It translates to CASSPLGTSGYE. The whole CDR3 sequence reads CASSPLGTSGYEQYF.

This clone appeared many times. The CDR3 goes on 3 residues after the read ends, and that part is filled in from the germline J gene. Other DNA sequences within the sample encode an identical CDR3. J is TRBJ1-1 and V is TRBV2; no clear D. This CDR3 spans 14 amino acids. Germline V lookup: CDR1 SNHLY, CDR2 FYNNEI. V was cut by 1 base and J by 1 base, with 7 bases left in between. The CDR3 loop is CASSEGSTNTEAFF. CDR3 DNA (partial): TGTGCCAGCAGTGAAGGCAGTACGAACACTGAA.